This T cell receptor beta chain was profiled in a study of Graves' ophthalmopathy and Graves' hyperthyroidism. Investigators amplified TCR beta CDR3 regions from RNA transcripts. First-round RT-PCR with HTBI primers preceded a second-round multiplex PCR. Via MiXCR, TCRdb re-called the multiplex PCR reads, giving one row per CDR3 protein. The profile shows around 520,000 distinct CDR3 sequences, approximately 35% of them singletons. To note about this clonotype: Its antigen is as yet unknown.

Study-level results: Researchers report that a 13-signature model separated ophthalmopathy from stable hyperthyroidism, posting about 90% sensitivity and roughly 80% specificity.

The specimen sequenced was peripheral blood or thyroid tissue (not recorded which). The receptor's source is an adult man with Graves' hyperthyroidism.

Here the CDR3 reads CSVGGTGAGADTEAFF. The CDR3 coding sequence is TGCAGCGTTGGAGGGACAGGGGCGGGGGCTGACACTGAAGCTTTCTTT. The rearrangement uses TRBV29-1 and TRBJ1-1; 10 bases match TRBD1. Germline V gene lookup returns CDR1 SQVTM and CDR2 ANQGSEA. The CDR3 contains 16 residues. J was trimmed by 3 bases and V by 4 bases; bases with no gene match: 11. Based on the CDR3 plus reference TRBV29-1 and TRBJ1-1, the full variable domain is SAVISQKPSRDICQRGTSLTIQCQVDSQVTMMFWYRQQPGQSLTLIATANQGSEATYESGFVIDKFPISRPNLTFSTLTVSNMSPEDSSIYLCSVGGTGAGADTEAFFGQGTRLTVV.